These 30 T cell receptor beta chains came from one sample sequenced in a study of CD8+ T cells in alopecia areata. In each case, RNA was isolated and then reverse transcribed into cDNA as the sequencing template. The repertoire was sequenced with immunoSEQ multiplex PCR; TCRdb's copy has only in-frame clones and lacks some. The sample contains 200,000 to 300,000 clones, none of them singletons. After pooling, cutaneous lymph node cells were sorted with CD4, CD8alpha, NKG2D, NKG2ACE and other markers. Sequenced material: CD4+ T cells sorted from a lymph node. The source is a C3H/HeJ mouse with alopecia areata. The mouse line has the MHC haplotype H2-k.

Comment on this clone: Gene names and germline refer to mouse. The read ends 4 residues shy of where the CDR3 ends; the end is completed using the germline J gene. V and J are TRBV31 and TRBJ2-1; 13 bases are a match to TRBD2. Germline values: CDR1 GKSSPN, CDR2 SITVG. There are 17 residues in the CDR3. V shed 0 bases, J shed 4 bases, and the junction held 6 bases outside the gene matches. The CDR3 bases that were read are TGTGCCTGGAGTCTAAGAGGGACTGGGGGGGTTTATGCT. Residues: CAWSLRGTGGVYA. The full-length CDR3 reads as CAWSLRGTGGVYAEQFF.

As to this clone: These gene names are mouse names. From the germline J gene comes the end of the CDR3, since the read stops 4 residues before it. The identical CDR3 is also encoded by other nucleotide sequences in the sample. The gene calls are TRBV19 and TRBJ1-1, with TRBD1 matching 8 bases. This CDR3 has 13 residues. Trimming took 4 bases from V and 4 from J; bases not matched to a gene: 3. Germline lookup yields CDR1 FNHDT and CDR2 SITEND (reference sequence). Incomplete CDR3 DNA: TGTGCCAGCAGTCGACAGGGGACCACA. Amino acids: CASSRQGTT. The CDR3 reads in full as CASSRQGTTEVFF.

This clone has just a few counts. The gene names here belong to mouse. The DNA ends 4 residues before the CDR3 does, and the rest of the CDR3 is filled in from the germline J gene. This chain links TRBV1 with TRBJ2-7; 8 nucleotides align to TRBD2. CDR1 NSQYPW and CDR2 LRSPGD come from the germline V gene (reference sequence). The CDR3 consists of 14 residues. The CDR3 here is CTCSADTWGDEQYF. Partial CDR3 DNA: TGCACCTGCAGTGCAGATACCTGGGGGGAT.

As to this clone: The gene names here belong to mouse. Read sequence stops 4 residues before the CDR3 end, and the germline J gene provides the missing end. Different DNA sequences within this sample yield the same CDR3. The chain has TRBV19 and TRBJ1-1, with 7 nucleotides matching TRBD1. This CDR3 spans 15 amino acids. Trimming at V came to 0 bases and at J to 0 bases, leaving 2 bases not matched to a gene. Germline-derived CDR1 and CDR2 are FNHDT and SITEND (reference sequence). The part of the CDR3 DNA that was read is TGTGCCAGCAGTATAGTGGGGACAGCAAACACA. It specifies CASSIVGTANT. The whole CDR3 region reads CASSIVGTANTEVFF.

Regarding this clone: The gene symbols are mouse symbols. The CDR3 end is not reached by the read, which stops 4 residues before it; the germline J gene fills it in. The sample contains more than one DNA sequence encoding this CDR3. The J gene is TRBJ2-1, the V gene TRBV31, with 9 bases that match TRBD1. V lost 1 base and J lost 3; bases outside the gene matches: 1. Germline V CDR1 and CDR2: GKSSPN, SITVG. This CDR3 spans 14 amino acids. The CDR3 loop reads CAWSPGQGYAEQFF. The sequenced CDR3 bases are TGTGCCTGGAGTCCGGGACAGGGCTATGCT. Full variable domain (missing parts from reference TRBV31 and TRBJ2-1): AQTIHQWPVAEIKAVGSPLSLGCTIKGKSSPNLYWYWQATGGTLQQLFYSITVGQVESVVQLNLSASRPKDDQFILSTEKLLLSHSGFYLCAWSPGQGYAEQFFGPGTRLTVL.

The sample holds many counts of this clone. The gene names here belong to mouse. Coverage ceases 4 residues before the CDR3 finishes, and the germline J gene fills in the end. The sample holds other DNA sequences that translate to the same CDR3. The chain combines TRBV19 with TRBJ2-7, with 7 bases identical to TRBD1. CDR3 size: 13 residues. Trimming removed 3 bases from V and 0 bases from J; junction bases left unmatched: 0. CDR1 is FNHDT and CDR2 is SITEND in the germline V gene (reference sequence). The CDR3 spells CASSTGGSYEQYF. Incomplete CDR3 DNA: TGTGCCAGCAGTACAGGGGGCTCCTAT.

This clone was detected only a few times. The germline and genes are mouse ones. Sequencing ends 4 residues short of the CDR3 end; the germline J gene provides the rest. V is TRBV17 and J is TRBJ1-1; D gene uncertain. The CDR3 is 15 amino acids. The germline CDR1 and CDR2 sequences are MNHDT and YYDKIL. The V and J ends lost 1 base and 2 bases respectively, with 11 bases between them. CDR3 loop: CASSRAPTSNTEVFF. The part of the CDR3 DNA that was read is TGTGCTAGCAGTAGAGCCCCGACATCTAACACA.

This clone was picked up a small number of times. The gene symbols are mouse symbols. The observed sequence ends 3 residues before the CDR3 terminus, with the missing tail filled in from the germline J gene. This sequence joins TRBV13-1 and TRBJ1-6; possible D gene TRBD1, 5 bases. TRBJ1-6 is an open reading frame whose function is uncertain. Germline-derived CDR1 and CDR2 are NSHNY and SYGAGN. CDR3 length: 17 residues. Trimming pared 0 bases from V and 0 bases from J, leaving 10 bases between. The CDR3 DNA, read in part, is TGTGCCAGCAGTGATGCAAGGGGAAATTCCTATAATTCGCCC. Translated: CASSDARGNSYNSP. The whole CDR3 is CASSDARGNSYNSPLYF.

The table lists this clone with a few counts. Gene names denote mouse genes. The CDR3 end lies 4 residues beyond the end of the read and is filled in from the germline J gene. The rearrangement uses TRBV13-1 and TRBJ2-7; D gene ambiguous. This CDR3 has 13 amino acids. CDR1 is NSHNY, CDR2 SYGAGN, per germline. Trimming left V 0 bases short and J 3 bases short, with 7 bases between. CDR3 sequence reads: CASSDAKIYEQYF. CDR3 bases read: TGTGCCAGCAGTGATGCAAAAATCTAT.

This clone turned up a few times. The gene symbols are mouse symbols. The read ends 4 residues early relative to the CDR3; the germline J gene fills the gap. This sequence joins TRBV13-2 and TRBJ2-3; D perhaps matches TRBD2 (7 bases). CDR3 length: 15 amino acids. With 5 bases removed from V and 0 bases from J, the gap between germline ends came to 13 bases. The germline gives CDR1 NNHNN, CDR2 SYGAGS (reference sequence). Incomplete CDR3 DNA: TGTGCCAGCGGAGGGGGGCTAATTAGTGCAGAA. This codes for CASGGGLISAE. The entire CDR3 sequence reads CASGGGLISAETLYF.

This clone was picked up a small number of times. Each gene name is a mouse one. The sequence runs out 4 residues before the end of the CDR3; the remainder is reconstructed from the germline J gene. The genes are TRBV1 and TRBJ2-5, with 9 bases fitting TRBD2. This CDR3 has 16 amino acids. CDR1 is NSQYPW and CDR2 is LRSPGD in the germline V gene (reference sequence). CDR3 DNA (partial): TGCACCTGCAGTGCAGATCCCGTCGGGACTGGGGAC. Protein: CTCSADPVGTGD. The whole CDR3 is CTCSADPVGTGDTQYF.

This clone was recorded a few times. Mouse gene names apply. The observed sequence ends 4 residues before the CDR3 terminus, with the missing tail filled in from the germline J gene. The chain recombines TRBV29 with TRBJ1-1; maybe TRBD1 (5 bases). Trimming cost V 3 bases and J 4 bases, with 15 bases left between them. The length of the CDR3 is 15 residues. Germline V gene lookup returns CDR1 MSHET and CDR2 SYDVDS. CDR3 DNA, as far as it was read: TGTGCTAGCAGTTTTCCCCAGGGATTCAGCACA. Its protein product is CASSFPQGFST. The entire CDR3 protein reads CASSFPQGFSTEVFF.

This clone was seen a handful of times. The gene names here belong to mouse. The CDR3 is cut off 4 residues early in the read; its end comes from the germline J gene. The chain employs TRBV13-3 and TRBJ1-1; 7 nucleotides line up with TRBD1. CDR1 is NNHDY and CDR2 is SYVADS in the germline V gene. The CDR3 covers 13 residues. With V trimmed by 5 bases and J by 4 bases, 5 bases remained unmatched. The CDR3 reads CASRAGGSTEVFF. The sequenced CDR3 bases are TGTGCCAGCAGGGCAGGGGGGAGCACA.

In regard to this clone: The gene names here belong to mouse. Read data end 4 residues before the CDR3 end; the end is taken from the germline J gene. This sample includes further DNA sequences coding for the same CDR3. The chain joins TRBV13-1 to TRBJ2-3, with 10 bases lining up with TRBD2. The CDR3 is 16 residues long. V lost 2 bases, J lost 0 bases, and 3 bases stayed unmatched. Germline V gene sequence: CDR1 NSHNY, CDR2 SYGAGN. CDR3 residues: CASSEGTGVSAETLYF. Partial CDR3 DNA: TGTGCCAGCAGTGAAGGGACTGGGGTTAGTGCAGAA.

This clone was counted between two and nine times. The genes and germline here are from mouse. The sequenced part of the CDR3 DNA is TGTGCCAGCAGTGATGTAGGCAGGGGAGCAGAA. Amino acids: CASSDVGRGAE. The whole CDR3 reads CASSDVGRGAETLYF. The chain has TRBV13-1 and TRBJ2-3; weak D call: TRBD1 (6 bases). The read ends 4 residues shy of where the CDR3 ends; the end is completed using the germline J gene. Germline V gene data show CDR1 as NSHNY and CDR2 as SYGAGN. The CDR3 is 15 amino acids. V was trimmed by 0 bases and J by 3 bases, leaving 11 bases between them.

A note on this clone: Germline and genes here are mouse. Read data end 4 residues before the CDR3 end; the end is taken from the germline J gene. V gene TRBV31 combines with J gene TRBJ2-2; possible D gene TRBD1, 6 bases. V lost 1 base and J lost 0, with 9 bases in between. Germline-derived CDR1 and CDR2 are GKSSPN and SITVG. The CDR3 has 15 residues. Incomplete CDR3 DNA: TGTGCCTGGAGTCGGGACAAAACAAACACCGGG. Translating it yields CAWSRDKTNTG. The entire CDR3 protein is CAWSRDKTNTGQLYF.

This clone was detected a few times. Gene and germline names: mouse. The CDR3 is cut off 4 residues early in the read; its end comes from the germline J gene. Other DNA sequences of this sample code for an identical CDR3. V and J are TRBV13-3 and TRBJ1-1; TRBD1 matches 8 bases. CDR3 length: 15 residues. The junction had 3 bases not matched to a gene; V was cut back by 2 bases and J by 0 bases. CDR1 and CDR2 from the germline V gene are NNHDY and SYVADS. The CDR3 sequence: CASSEGTGANTEVFF. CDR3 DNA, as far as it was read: TGTGCCAGCAGTGAGGGGACAGGTGCAAACACA.

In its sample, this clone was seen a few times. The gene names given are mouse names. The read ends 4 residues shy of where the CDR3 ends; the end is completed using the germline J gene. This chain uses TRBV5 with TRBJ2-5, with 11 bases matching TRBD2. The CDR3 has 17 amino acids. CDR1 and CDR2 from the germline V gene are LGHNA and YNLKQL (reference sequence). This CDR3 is CASSPTPGLGVLDTQYF. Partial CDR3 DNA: TGTGCCAGCAGCCCCACCCCGGGACTGGGGGTTCTAGAC.

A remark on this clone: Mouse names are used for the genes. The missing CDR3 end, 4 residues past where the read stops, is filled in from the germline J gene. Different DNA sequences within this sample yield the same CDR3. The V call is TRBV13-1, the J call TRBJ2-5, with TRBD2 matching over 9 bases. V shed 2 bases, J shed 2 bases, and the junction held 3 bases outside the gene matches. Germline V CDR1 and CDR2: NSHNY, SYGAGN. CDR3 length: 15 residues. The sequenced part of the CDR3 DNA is TGTGCCAGCAGTGAACCGGGACTGGGCCAAGAC. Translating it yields CASSEPGLGQD. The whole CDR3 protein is CASSEPGLGQDTQYF.

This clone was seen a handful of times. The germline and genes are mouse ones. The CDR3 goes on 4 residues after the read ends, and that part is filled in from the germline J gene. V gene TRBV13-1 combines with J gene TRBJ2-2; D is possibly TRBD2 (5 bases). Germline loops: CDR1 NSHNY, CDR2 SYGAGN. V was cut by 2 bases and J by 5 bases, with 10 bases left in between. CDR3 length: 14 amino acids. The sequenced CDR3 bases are TGTGCCAGCAGTGAACTCCCTGGGACCGGG. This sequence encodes CASSELPGTG. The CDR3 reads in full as CASSELPGTGQLYF.

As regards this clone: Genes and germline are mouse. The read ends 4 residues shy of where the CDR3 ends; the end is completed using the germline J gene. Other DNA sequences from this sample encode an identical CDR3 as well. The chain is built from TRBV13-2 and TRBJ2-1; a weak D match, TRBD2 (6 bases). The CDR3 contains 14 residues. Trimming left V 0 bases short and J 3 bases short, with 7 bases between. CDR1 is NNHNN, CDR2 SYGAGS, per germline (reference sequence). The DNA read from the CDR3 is TGTGCCAGCGGTGATGCGGGGGGCTATGCT. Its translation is CASGDAGGYA. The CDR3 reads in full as CASGDAGGYAEQFF.

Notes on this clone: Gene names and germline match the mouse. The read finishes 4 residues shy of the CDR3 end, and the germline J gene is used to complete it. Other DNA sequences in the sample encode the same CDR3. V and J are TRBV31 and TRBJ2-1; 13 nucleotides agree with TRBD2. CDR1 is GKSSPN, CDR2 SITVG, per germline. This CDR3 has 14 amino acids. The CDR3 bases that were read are TGTGCCTGGAGTCCGGACTGGGGGGGCGCT. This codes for CAWSPDWGGA. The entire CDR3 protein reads CAWSPDWGGAEQFF.

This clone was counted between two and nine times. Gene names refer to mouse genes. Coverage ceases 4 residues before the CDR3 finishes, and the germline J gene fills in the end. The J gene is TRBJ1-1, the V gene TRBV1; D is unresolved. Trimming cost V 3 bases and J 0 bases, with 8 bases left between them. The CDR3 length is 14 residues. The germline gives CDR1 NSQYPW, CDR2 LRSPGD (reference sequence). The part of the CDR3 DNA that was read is TGCACCTGCAGTGCCTCCAGTGCAAACACA. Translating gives CTCSASSANT. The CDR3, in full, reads CTCSASSANTEVFF.

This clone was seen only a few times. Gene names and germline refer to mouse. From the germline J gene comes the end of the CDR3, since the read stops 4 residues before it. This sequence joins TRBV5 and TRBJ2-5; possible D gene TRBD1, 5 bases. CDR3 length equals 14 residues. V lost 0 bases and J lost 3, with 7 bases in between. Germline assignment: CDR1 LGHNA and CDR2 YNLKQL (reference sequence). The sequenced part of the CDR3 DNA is TGTGCCAGCAGCCAAGAGGACATTCAAGAC. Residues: CASSQEDIQD. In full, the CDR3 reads CASSQEDIQDTQYF.

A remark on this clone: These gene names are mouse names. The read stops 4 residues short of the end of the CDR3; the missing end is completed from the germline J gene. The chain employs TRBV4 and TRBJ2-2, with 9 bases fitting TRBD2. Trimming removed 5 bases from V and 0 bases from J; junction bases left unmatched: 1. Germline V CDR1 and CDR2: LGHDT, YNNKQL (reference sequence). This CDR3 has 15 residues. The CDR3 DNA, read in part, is TGTGCCAGCAGCGACTGGGGGACAAACACCGGG. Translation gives CASSDWGTNTG. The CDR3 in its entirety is CASSDWGTNTGQLYF.

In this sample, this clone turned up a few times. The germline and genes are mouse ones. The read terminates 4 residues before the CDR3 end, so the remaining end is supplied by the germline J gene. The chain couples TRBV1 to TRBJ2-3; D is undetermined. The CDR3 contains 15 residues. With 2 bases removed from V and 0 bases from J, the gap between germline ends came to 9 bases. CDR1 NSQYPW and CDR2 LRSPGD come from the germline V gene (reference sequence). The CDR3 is CTCSAPGPSAETLYF. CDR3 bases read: TGCACCTGCAGTGCACCTGGCCCTAGTGCAGAA.

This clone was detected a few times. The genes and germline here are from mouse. The CDR3 loop reads CASRSGSSYEQYF. CDR3 DNA, as far as it was read: TGTGCCAGCAGGTCAGGGAGCTCCTAT. The chain has TRBV13-3 and TRBJ2-7, with D perhaps TRBD1 (5 bases). The sequence runs out 4 residues before the end of the CDR3; the remainder is reconstructed from the germline J gene. Trimming shortened V by 5 bases and J by 0 bases, and 9 bases separated the two germline ends. Germline CDR1 is NNHDY and CDR2 is SYVADS. This CDR3 is built from 13 residues.

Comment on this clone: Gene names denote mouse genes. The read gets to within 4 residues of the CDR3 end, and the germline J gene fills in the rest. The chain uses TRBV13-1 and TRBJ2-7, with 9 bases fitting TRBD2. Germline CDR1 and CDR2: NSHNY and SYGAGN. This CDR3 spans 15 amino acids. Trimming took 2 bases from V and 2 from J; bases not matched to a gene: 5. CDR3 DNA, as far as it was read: TGTGCCAGCAGTGACATGGGGGGGCGCGCCTAT. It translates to CASSDMGGRAY. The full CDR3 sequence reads CASSDMGGRAYEQYF.

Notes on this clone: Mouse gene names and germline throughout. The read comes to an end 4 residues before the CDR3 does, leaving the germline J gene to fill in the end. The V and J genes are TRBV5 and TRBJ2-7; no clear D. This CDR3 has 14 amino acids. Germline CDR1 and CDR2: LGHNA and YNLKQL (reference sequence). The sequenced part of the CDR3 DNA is TGTGCCAGCAGCCAAGATGCCAGACTTTAT. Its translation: CASSQDARLY. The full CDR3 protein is CASSQDARLYEQYF.

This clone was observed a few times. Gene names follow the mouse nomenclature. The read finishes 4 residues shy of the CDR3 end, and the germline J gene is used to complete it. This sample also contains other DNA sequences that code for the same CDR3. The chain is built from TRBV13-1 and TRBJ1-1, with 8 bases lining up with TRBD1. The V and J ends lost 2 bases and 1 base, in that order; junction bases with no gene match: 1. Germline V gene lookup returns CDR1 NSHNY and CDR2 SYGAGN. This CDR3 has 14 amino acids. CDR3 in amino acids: CASSDGQGNTEVFF. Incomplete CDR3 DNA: TGTGCCAGCAGTGACGGACAGGGGAACACA.